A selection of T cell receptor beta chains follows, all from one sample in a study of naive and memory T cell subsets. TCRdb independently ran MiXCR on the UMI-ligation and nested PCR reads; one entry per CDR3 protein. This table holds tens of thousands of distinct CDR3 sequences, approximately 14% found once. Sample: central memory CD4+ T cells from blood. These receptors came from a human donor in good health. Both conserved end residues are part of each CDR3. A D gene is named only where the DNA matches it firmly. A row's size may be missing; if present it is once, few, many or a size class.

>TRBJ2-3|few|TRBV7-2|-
TGTGCCAGCAGCTTACTTACGGGGCCAGGAGGAGATACGCAGTATTTT
CASSLLTGPGGDTQYF
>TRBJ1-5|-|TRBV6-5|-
TGTGCCAGCAGTTACCAGGGAACGCAGCCCCAGCATTTT
CASSYQGTQPQHF
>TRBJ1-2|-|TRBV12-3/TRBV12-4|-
TGTGCCAGCAGAATAGCCGGGACAACACAAGGAGGCTACACCTTC
CASRIAGTTQGGYTF
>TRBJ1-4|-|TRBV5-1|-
TGCGCCAGCAGCCCGTCCGGGACCCGGGATGAAAAACTGTTTTTT
CASSPSGTRDEKLFF
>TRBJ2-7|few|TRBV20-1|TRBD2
TGCAGTGCTAGGACTAGCGGGAACGAGCAGTACTTC
CSARTSGNEQYF
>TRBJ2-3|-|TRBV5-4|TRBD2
TGTGCCAGCAGCTTCTATGGACTAGCGGGAGGAGATACGCAGTATTTT
CASSFYGLAGGDTQYF
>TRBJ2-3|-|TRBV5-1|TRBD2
TGCGCCAGCAGCTTGACCGCGGGAGGGTTGACTACGCAGTATTTT
CASSLTAGGLTTQYF
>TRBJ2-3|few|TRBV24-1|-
TGTGCCACCAGTGACCCTGGGACTCTAACGCAGTATTTT
CATSDPGTLTQYF
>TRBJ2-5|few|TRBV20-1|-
TGCAGTGCTTTTTCGTTGGAGACCCAGTACTTC
CSAFSLETQYF
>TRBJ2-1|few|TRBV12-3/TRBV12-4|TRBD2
TGTGCCAGCAGACATATGTGGGGATCGAGCGGGGCCTCCTACAATGAGCAGTTCTTC
CASRHMWGSSGASYNEQFF
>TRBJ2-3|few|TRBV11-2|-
TGTGCCAGCAGCACCGGGACCAGCAAGGACACAGATACGCAGTATTTT
CASSTGTSKDTDTQYF
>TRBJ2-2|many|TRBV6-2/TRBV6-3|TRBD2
TGTGCCAGCAATCCCGCGGGGGTCACCGGGGAGCTGTTTTTT
CASNPAGVTGELFF
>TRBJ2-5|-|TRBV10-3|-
TGTGCCATCGGGGGAGACTCACCCGCCCCAGAGACCCAGTACTTC
CAIGGDSPAPETQYF
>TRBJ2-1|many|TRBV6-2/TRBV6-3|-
TGTGCCAGCAGCCCCACTACTAGGGAGCAGTTCTTC
CASSPTTREQFF
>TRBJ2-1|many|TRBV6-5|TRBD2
TGTGCCAGCAGTAAACTAGCGGGAGGGTACAATGAGCAGTTCTTC
CASSKLAGGYNEQFF
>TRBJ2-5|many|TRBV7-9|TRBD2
TGTGCCAGCAGTCTCAGGCCAGCGGGAGGCCAAGAGACCCAGTACTTC
CASSLRPAGGQETQYF
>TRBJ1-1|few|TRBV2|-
TGTGCCAGCAGAGCACAAACAGGGTACACTGAAGCTTTCTTT
CASRAQTGYTEAFF
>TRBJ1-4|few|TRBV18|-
TGTGCCAGCTCACCAAAGACGGAACTGAAAACTAATGAAAAACTGTTTTTT
CASSPKTELKTNEKLFF
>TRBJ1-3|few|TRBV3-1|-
TGTGCCAGCAGCCCTTCCCTGACAGCGTCTGGAAACACCATATATTTT
CASSPSLTASGNTIYF
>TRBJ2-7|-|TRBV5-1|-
TGCGCCAGCAGCTTGGCGGACACCCAAGACGAGCAGTACTTC
CASSLADTQDEQYF
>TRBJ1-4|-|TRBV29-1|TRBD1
TGCAGCGCACAGGGGAATAAGGAAAAACTGTTTTTT
CSAQGNKEKLFF
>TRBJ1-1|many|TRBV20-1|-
TGCAGTGCTAGTCACGTTGGGAGGGACCGAAAGTTTGAAGCTTTCTTT
CSASHVGRDRKFEAFF
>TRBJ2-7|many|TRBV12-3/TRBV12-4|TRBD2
TGTGCCAGCAGTTTCTCGACTAGCGGGAACTCCTACGAGCAGTACTTC
CASSFSTSGNSYEQYF
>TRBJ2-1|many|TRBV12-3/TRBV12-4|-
TGTGCCAGCAGCTCGGGCGGGGCCTACAATGAGCAGTTCTTC
CASSSGGAYNEQFF
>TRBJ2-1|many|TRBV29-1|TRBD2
TGCAGCGTTCGACTAGCGGGAGGCTACGAGCAGTTCTTC
CSVRLAGGYEQFF
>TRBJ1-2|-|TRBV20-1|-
TGCAGTGCTAGAGACCGAACCCGCAGGAACTATGGCTACACCTTC
CSARDRTRRNYGYTF
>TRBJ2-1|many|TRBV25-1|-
TGTGCCAGCAGTGCCATAGGAAGTAATGAGCAGTTCTTC
CASSAIGSNEQFF
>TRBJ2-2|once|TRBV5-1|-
TGCGCCAGCAGCCCAGGGAATAGCGGAGAGAGGGAGCTGTTTTTT
CASSPGNSGERELFF
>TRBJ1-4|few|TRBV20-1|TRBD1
TGCAGTGCTAGTCAGGGGGAATTGGGAAAACTGTTTTTT
CSASQGELGKLFF
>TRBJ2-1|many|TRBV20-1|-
TGCAGTGCTAGGGACAGCGGGGCTATATCGGTTCTCAATGAGCAGTTCTTC
CSARDSGAISVLNEQFF
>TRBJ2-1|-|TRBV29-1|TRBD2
TGCAGCGTCGATGCGACTAGCGGTTCGTACAATGAGCAGTTCTTC
CSVDATSGSYNEQFF